This T cell receptor beta chain derives from a study of blood T cell repertoires in COVID-19. Trimming took 6 bases from V and 0 from J, leaving 13 bases between them. The CDR3 extends over 15 amino acids. Germline CDR1 is SNHLY and CDR2 is FYNNEI. Profiling relied on immunoSEQ multiplex PCR, and the TCRdb table lists in-frame clones only, not all of them. The sample has some 200,000 clones, roughly 88% seen once. This clone was detected only once. The chain combines TRBV2 with TRBJ2-3; TRBD2 might be the D (5 bases). Sequenced sample: peripheral blood. The TCR originated in a human donor in a cohort sampled during active COVID-19. The CDR3 here is CASRAGLASTDTQYF. CDR3 nucleotide sequence: TGTGCCAGCAGGGCTGGACTGGCTAGCACAGATACGCAGTATTTT.